The 5 T cell receptor beta chains given below trace back to one sample, sequenced in a study of PD-1 blockade in mismatch repair-deficient tumors. Using immunoSEQ multiplex PCR, the repertoire was profiled, and TCRdb retains in-frame clones only, with some absent. The table records 100,000 or so clones, 82% of them present only once. Sequenced material: peripheral blood, taken approximately 35 weeks after starting pembrolizumab. The receptors stem from an adult with mismatch repair-deficient cancer.

This clone came up once. This CDR3 is CASTIGGSGYGYTF. In DNA, the CDR3 is TGTGCCAGCACCATAGGAGGGAGCGGCTATGGCTACACCTTC. The J gene is TRBJ1-2, the V gene TRBV6-5; D unresolved. Germline CDR1 reads MNHEY; CDR2 reads SVGAGI. V was cut by 7 bases and J by 4 bases, with 16 bases left in between. This CDR3 is built from 14 residues.

The rearrangement uses TRBV9 and TRBJ2-7; D is unclear. Trimming left V 3 bases short and J 3 bases short, with 10 bases between. This CDR3 has 13 residues. Germline CDR1 SGDLS, CDR2 YYNGEE. The CDR3 is CASSARPGYEQYF. CDR3 DNA sequence: TGTGCCAGCAGCGCCCGTCCCGGCTACGAGCAGTACTTC. The full variable domain, in which reference TRBV9 and TRBJ2-7 provide the parts outside the CDR3, is DSGVTQTPKHLITATGQRVTLRCSPRSGDLSVYWYQQSLDQGLQFLIQYYNGEERAKGNILERFSAQQFPDLHSELNLSSLELGDSALYFCASSARPGYEQYFGPGTRLTVT.

The chain recombines TRBV6-5 with TRBJ2-7; D call uncertain. Germline lookup yields CDR1 MNHEY and CDR2 SVGAGI. V lost 0 bases and J lost 2, with 11 bases in between. CDR3 length equals 15 residues. The CDR3 loop reads CASSYSESGPYEQYF. The CDR3 DNA is TGTGCCAGCAGTTACTCGGAATCTGGGCCCTACGAGCAGTACTTC.

The chain has TRBV5-8 and TRBJ2-2; TRBD2 matches 8 bases. The CDR3 covers 17 residues. Germline-derived CDR1 and CDR2 are SGHTS and YDEGEE. V trimming: 1 base; J trimming: 2 bases; junction bases outside the gene matches: 7. This CDR3 reads CASSLSYGRVNTGELFF. The CDR3 DNA follows: TGTGCCAGCAGCTTGTCCTACGGGAGGGTAAACACCGGGGAGCTGTTTTTT.

The chain recombines TRBV28 with TRBJ2-7; 8 nucleotides agree with TRBD1. The CDR3 contains 16 residues. CDR1 MDHEN and CDR2 SYDVKM come from the germline V gene. V trimming: 5 bases; J trimming: 7 bases; junction bases outside the gene matches: 16. CDR3 loop: CASSILSGTGVLEQYF. The CDR3 region has the DNA TGTGCCAGCAGTATACTCTCCGGGACAGGTGTACTTGAGCAGTACTTC.